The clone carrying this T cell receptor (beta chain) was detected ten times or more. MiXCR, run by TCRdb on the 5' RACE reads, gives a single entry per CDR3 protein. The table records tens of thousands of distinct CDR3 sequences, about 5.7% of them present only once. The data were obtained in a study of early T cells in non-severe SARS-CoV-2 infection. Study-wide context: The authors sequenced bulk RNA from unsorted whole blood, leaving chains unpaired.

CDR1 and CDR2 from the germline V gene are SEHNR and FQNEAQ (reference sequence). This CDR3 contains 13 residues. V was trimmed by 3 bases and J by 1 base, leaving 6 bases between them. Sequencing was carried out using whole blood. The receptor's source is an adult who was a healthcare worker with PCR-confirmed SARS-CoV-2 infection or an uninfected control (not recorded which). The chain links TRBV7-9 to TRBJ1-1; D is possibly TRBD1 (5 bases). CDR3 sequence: CASSFTGNTEAFF. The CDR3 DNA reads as TGTGCCAGCAGCTTTACAGGGAACACTGAAGCTTTCTTT.